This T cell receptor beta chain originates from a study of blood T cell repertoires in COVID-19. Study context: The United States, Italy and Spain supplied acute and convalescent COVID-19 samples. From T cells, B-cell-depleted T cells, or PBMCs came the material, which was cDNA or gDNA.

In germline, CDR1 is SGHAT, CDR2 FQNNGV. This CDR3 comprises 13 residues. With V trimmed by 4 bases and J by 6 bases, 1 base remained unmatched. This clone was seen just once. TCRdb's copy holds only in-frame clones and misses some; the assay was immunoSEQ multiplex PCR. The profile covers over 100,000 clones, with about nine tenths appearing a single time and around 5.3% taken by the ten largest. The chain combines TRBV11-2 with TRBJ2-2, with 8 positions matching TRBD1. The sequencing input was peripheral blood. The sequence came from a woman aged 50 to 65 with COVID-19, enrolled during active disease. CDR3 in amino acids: CASSWTGSGELFF. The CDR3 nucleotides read TGTGCCAGCAGCTGGACAGGGTCCGGGGAGCTGTTTTTT.